Listed here are 6 T cell receptor beta chains from one sample, sequenced in a study of shared clonotypes between healthy human individuals. TCRdb keeps only in-frame clones here, not all; method: immunoSEQ multiplex PCR. Here the sample spans fewer than 1.4 million clones, about four fifths being singletons. The sequenced sample was memory CD4+ T cells from PBMCs. Specified subset: CD45RA-negative fraction. All receptors come from a man between 18 and 35 years old in good health. Some clones in this sample may be carry-over from other donors' samples.

V usage is TRBV7-3 and J usage is TRBJ2-3; TRBD2 is a possible D gene (5 bases). Trimming shortened V by 6 bases and J by 1 base, and 8 bases separated the two germline ends. CDR1 and CDR2 (germline): SGHTA, FQGTGA. The CDR3 runs 13 residues. CDR3 sequence reads: CASRGSGTDTQYF. The CDR3 coding sequence is TGTGCCAGCAGGGGTAGCGGCACAGATACGCAGTATTTT. The complete variable domain, with remaining parts taken from reference TRBV7-3 and TRBJ2-3, reads GAGVSQTPSNKVTEKGKYVELRCDPISGHTALYWYRQSLGQGPEFLIYFQGTGAADDSGLPNDRFFAVRPEGSVSTLKIQRTERGDSAVYLCASRGSGTDTQYFGPGTRLTVL.

This chain links TRBV13 with TRBJ2-3; 8 bases line up with TRBD1. The CDR3 spans 14 residues. V lost 3 bases, J lost 8 bases, and 7 bases stayed unmatched. The germline V gene has CDR1 PRHDT and CDR2 FYEKMQ (reference sequence). DNA for the CDR3: TGTGCCAGCAGCTTTCAAGACAGGGGAGGTACGCAGTATTTT. This sequence encodes CASSFQDRGGTQYF.

This clone was seen more than once but under ten times. Other DNA sequences in the same sample also yield this CDR3. The rearrangement uses TRBV5-1 and TRBJ2-3, with D tentatively TRBD1 (6 bases). This CDR3 comprises 13 residues. Trimming stripped 2 bases from V and 4 bases from J, with 8 bases between. Germline lookup yields CDR1 SGHRS and CDR2 YFSETQ. In DNA, the CDR3 is TGCGCCAGCAGCTTACAGGGAGCAGATACGCAGTATTTT. Its protein product is CASSLQGADTQYF.

Concerning this clone: A single base separates this from a much larger clone, so it may be a read error. The CDR3 sequence is CTSSLGAPQETQYF. CDR3 coding DNA: TGTACCAGCAGCTTGGGCGCCCCGCAAGAGACCCAGTACTTC. V usage is TRBV5-4 and J usage is TRBJ2-5; D gene ambiguous. Germline assignment: CDR1 SGHNT and CDR2 YYREEE (reference sequence). The CDR3 spans 14 residues.

Comments on this clone: A much larger clone differs by one base, so this may be a read error. Other DNA variants within this sample encode the same CDR3. V and J are TRBV18 and TRBJ2-3; D remains ambiguous. With 2 bases removed from V and 2 bases from J, the gap between germline ends came to 2 bases. The CDR3 contains 12 residues. Germline loops: CDR1 KGHSH, CDR2 LQKENI. In DNA form, the CDR3 reads TGTGCCAGCTCACCAAACACAGATACGCAGTATTTT. Translation: CASSPNTDTQYF.

This clone has only one observation. This sequence joins TRBV6-5 and TRBJ2-1; D is unresolved. The V gene lost 6 bases and the J gene lost 5 bases, with 14 bases spanning the gap. CDR3 length equals 14 residues. Looked up from germline, CDR1 is MNHEY and CDR2 is SVGAGI. CDR3: CASSFAASNNEQFF. The CDR3 DNA reads TGTGCCAGCAGCTTCGCGGCCAGCAACAATGAGCAGTTCTTC.